What follows are 4 T cell receptor beta chains derived from one specimen sequenced in a study of blood T cell repertoires in COVID-19. The method was immunoSEQ multiplex PCR; TCRdb's version includes in-frame clones alone and lacks a portion of them. The data contain 180,000 or so clones, roughly 78% of them singletons. Sample: peripheral blood. These receptors were taken from a woman older than 75 with active or convalescent COVID-19.

CDR3 in amino acids: CASKQGAANEKLFF. In DNA, the CDR3 is TGTGCCAGCAAACAGGGGGCGGCTAATGAAAAACTGTTTTTT. The rearrangement uses TRBV7-9 and TRBJ1-4, with 9 nucleotides matching TRBD1. Germline trimming cut 7 bases from V and 3 bases from J; bases unmatched to any gene: 3. Germline CDR1 and CDR2: SEHNR and FQNEAQ (reference sequence). The CDR3 is 14 residues long.

The chain carries TRBV7-9 and TRBJ1-1; D call uncertain. The CDR3 is made up of 15 amino acids. V lost 0 bases and J lost 1, with 9 bases in between. In germline, CDR1 is SEHNR, CDR2 FQNEAQ (reference sequence). The DNA for the CDR3 is TGTGCCAGCAGCTTAGCGCTAAGTGCGAACACTGAAGCTTTCTTT. Translating gives CASSLALSANTEAFF.

This clone was recorded a few times. V and J are TRBV5-1 and TRBJ1-2, with 9 bases lining up with TRBD1. CDR1 and CDR2 (germline): SGHRS, YFSETQ. V shed 6 bases, J shed 8 bases, and the junction held 14 bases outside the gene matches. The CDR3 runs to 15 residues. The CDR3 reads CASNIQPGQGDGYTF. The CDR3 nucleotides read TGCGCCAGCAACATCCAACCGGGACAGGGAGACGGCTACACCTTC.

The chain has TRBV6-2 or TRBV6-3 and TRBJ1-2, with D possibly being TRBD1 (6 bases). The germline gives CDR1 MNHEY, CDR2 SVGEGT. The length of the CDR3 is 14 residues. V was pared by 2 bases and J by 4 bases, with 11 bases between. CDR3 sequence (DNA): TGTGCCAGCAGTTACACGCCCAGGGGCTATGGCTACACCTTC. Protein: CASSYTPRGYGYTF.